This T cell receptor beta chain was recovered during a study of technical replicates of blood from several donors. Assay: immunoSEQ multiplex PCR; the TCRdb copy retains only in-frame clones and omits some. The sample consists of 75,000 to 90,000 clones, approximately 93% of them appearing once. Only a few counts were recorded for this clone. The CDR3 has 15 amino acids. The germline CDR1 and CDR2 sequences are SGHVS and FNYEAQ. Trimming took off 1 base at V and 2 bases at J, with 9 bases between the two ends. The clonotype originates from a human donor in good health. The sample comprised T cells isolated from PBMCs. The gene calls are TRBV7-6 and TRBJ1-5; D gene uncertain. The CDR3 reads CASSLGTRGNQPQHF. The CDR3 coding sequence is TGTGCCAGCAGCTTAGGTACCCGGGGCAATCAGCCCCAGCATTTT. Supplemented by reference TRBV7-6 and TRBJ1-5, the full variable domain reads GAGVSQSPRYKVTKRGQDVALRCDPISGHVSLYWYRQALGQGPEFLTYFNYEAQQDKSGLPNDRFSAERPEGSISTLTIQRTEQRDSAMYRCASSLGTRGNQPQHFGDGTRLSIL.